What follows describes a single T cell receptor (beta chain). The CDR3 spans 13 residues. In germline, CDR1 is SGHNT, CDR2 YENEEA. The libraries of TRB cDNA were constructed through 5' RACE using UMI labels. TCRdb reanalyzed the 5' RACE reads, giving one entry per CDR3 protein sequence and no DNA. This table holds about 40,000 distinct CDR3 sequences. The data derive from a study of CXCR3-negative and CXCR3-positive naive CD8 T cells. This TCR derives from a human donor in good health. Some clones in this sample may be carry-over from other donors' samples. Sequencing was performed on memory CD8+ T cells from blood. The gene calls are TRBV11-3 and TRBJ2-7. The CDR3 here is CASSVTSSYEQYF. Together with reference TRBV11-3 and TRBJ2-7, the CDR3 gives the full variable domain: EAGVVQSPRYKIIEKKQPVAFWCNPISGHNTLYWYLQNLGQGPELLIRYENEEAVDDSQLPKDRFSAERLKGVDSTLKIQPAELGDSAVYLCASSVTSSYEQYFGPGTRLTVT.